A single sample is the source of the 32 T cell receptor beta chains below, sequenced in a study of blood T cell repertoires in COVID-19. Only in-frame clones appear in the TCRdb table, and some are missing; sequencing was by immunoSEQ multiplex PCR. The profile shows about 230,000 clones, approximately 89% of them singletons. The source material was PBMCs or T cells enriched from blood (not recorded which). The receptors were gathered from a woman aged 25-40 years who had been exposed to COVID-19.

V gene TRBV9 combines with J gene TRBJ2-1; 10 bases align to TRBD2. Germline V gene data show CDR1 as SGDLS and CDR2 as YYNGEE. The V gene end was trimmed by 0 bases and the J gene end by 4 bases; junction bases not matched to a gene: 10. The CDR3 length is 18 residues. The CDR3 DNA sequence: TGTGCCAGCAGCGTAGTTGGGACTAGCGTCCTAAAATACAATGAGCAGTTCTTC. Translating it yields CASSVVGTSVLKYNEQFF.

The chain combines TRBV6-5 with TRBJ2-1; D may be TRBD1 (6 bases). V shed 4 bases and J shed 5 bases, with 12 bases lying between them. This CDR3 spans 14 amino acids. Germline V gene sequence: CDR1 MNHEY, CDR2 SVGAGI. CDR3 DNA: TGTGCCAGCAGTTTAGGACAGCGGCACAATGAGCAGTTCTTC. Encoded protein: CASSLGQRHNEQFF.

V usage is TRBV28 and J usage is TRBJ1-5, with D maybe TRBD1 (5 bases). Looked up from germline, CDR1 is MDHEN and CDR2 is SYDVKM. V was clipped by 1 base and J by 4 bases, with 11 bases between them. The CDR3 spans 15 residues. The CDR3 DNA follows: TGTGCCAGCAGTTTATTTTTGACAGCTAATCAGCCCCAGCATTTT. Protein: CASSLFLTANQPQHF.

The chain couples TRBV5-6 to TRBJ1-2; no clear D gene. This CDR3 comprises 11 residues. V dropped 3 bases and J dropped 14 bases, with 14 bases sitting between them. Germline values: CDR1 SGHDT, CDR2 YYEEEE. The CDR3 DNA follows: TGTGCCAGCAGCTCAGGACTGCGCCCGACCTTC. It encodes CASSSGLRPTF.

The chain employs TRBV5-1 and TRBJ2-7; 9 nucleotides align to TRBD2. CDR3 length: 15 residues. Germline CDR1 is SGHRS and CDR2 is YFSETQ. The trim removed 0 bases at V and 2 bases at J, leaving 3 bases unmatched. CDR3 region: CASSLAAGGPYEQYF. CDR3 bases: TGCGCCAGCAGCTTGGCGGCGGGAGGGCCCTACGAGCAGTACTTC.

The J gene is TRBJ1-3, the V gene TRBV5-1; a weak D match, TRBD1 (6 bases). V was cut by 4 bases and J by 3 bases, with 14 bases left in between. Looked up from germline, CDR1 is SGHRS and CDR2 is YFSETQ. This CDR3 is 15 amino acids long. This chain's CDR3 is CASSPWGQVGNTIYF. The CDR3 nucleotides read TGCGCCAGCAGCCCCTGGGGGCAGGTTGGAAACACCATATATTTT.

The chain carries TRBV19 and TRBJ1-5, with 10 nucleotides matching TRBD1. In germline, CDR1 is LNHDA, CDR2 SQIVND (reference sequence). The CDR3 consists of 15 residues. V dropped 5 bases and J dropped 7; count of bases not matched to a gene: 8. CDR3 amino acids: CASSPIGTGAQPQHF. CDR3 in DNA: TGTGCCAGTAGTCCAATCGGGACAGGGGCACAGCCCCAGCATTTT.

The rearrangement joins TRBV4-1 to TRBJ2-7, with 9 bases identical to TRBD1. Trimming at V came to 3 bases and at J to 4 bases, leaving 7 bases not matched to a gene. Germline lookup yields CDR1 MGHRA and CDR2 YSYEKL. This CDR3 spans 15 amino acids. The CDR3, as DNA: TGCGCCAGCAGCCATGAACCGGGACAGGGTTACGAGCAGTACTTC. Residues: CASSHEPGQGYEQYF.

The gene calls are TRBV6-5 and TRBJ2-3, with 12 positions matching TRBD2. In germline, CDR1 is MNHEY, CDR2 SVGAGI. The CDR3 sequence is 15 residues long. V shed 5 bases, J shed 4 bases, and the junction held 4 bases outside the gene matches. CDR3 in amino acids: CASSKLAGGSDTQYF. As DNA, the CDR3 is TGTGCCAGCAGTAAACTAGCGGGAGGCTCAGATACGCAGTATTTT.

This chain uses TRBV10-2 with TRBJ2-7; the D gene is possibly TRBD2 (5 bases). The CDR3 runs 14 residues. Germline values: CDR1 WSHSY, CDR2 SAAADI. V was trimmed by 0 bases and J by 7 bases, leaving 13 bases between them. Here the CDR3 reads CASSESSGIFEQYF. In DNA, the CDR3 is TGCGCCAGCAGTGAGTCCAGCGGTATCTTTGAGCAGTACTTC.

This chain joins TRBV16 and TRBJ2-7, with D hard to call. Germline V gene sequence: CDR1 KGHSY, CDR2 FQNENV. V was cut by 1 base and J by 5 bases, with 15 bases left in between. CDR3 size: 15 residues. CDR3: CASSQLGESRNEQYF. CDR3 nucleotides: TGTGCCAGCAGCCAATTGGGCGAATCCAGGAACGAGCAGTACTTC.

The rearrangement joins TRBV3-1 (or the pseudogene TRBV3-2) to TRBJ2-1; D possibly corresponds to TRBD2 (5 bases). There are 17 residues in the CDR3. Trimming removed 3 bases at V and 9 bases at J, with 24 bases between. Germline lookup yields CDR1 LGHDT and CDR2 YNNKEL (reference sequence). This chain's CDR3 is CASSHQAGLRIGGEQFF. In DNA, the CDR3 is TGTGCCAGCAGCCACCAGGCCGGACTGCGAATCGGTGGTGAGCAGTTCTTC.

The CDR3 coding sequence is TGTGCCAGCAGTTTAAAGGTTTATCAGCGGAACACTGAAGCTTTCTTT. Residues: CASSLKVYQRNTEAFF. The chain recombines TRBV28 with TRBJ1-1; D is ambiguous. The CDR3 sequence is 16 residues long. V lost 2 bases and J lost 1, with 14 bases in between. CDR1 and CDR2 (germline): MDHEN, SYDVKM.

This sequence joins TRBV4-1 and TRBJ2-7, with D perhaps TRBD2 (5 bases). The ends were cut back, 1 base at V and 0 bases at J, with 13 bases in the middle. From germline, CDR1 is MGHRA and CDR2 YSYEKL. There are 16 residues in the CDR3. The CDR3 spells CASSQVSGGGSYEQYF. The CDR3, as DNA: TGCGCCAGCAGCCAAGTGTCAGGAGGTGGCTCCTACGAGCAGTACTTC.

CDR3 sequence: CATTRRASGHNEQFF. The CDR3 DNA reads as TGTGCCACCACACGCCGGGCTAGCGGGCACAATGAGCAGTTCTTC. V and J are TRBV15 and TRBJ2-1; 8 nucleotides agree with TRBD2. V was pared by 7 bases and J by 5 bases, with 10 bases of the junction left unmatched. Germline lookup yields CDR1 LNHNV and CDR2 YYDKDF (reference sequence). The CDR3 extends over 15 amino acids. Drawing the rest from reference TRBV15 and TRBJ2-1, the complete variable domain is DAMVIQNPRYQVTQFGKPVTLSCSQTLNHNVMYWYQQKSSQAPKLLFHYYDKDFNNEADTPDNFQSRRPNTSFCFLDIRSPGLGDTAMYLCATTRRASGHNEQFFGPGTRLTVL.

The V call is TRBV27, the J call TRBJ2-2, with TRBD1 matching 9 bases. V dropped 5 bases and J dropped 1; count of bases not matched to a gene: 8. The CDR3 has 17 amino acids. Germline CDR1 MNHEY, CDR2 SMNVEV (reference sequence). This CDR3 is CASSPVVGQGNTGELFF. The DNA of the CDR3 is TGTGCCAGCAGTCCAGTGGTGGGACAGGGGAACACCGGGGAGCTGTTTTTT.

The chain uses TRBV7-9 and TRBJ2-3; maybe TRBD1 (5 bases). The V end was cut by 5 bases, the J end by 5 bases, with 11 bases between. CDR1 SEHNR and CDR2 FQNEAQ come from the germline V gene (reference sequence). The CDR3 length is 13 residues. CDR3 protein: CASSPDTGDTQYF. The CDR3 coding sequence is TGTGCCAGCAGCCCGGACACCGGAGATACGCAGTATTTT.

As to this clone: The same CDR3 is also encoded by other DNA sequences in this sample. The chain recombines TRBV12-3 or TRBV12-4 with TRBJ2-7; D ambiguous. The V gene lost 3 bases and the J gene lost 3 bases, with 3 bases spanning the gap. The CDR3 has 11 amino acids. CDR3 DNA sequence: TGTGCCAGCAGTTTCGGCTACGAGCAGTACTTC. The encoded protein is CASSFGYEQYF.

The chain carries TRBV11-2 and TRBJ2-3; possibly TRBD2 for D (5 bases). Trimming took 5 bases from V and 0 from J, leaving 18 bases between them. The CDR3 contains 17 residues. Germline assignment: CDR1 SGHAT and CDR2 FQNNGV. The CDR3, as DNA: TGTGCCAGCAGCCCTAGGCAGCTAGCTGGGAGCACAGATACGCAGTATTTT. Encoded protein: CASSPRQLAGSTDTQYF.

The chain combines TRBV7-2 with TRBJ2-1; 15 nucleotides agree with TRBD2. The ends lost 5 bases at V and 7 bases at J; junction bases unmatched: 9. The CDR3 loop spans 17 amino acids. CDR1 and CDR2 from the germline V gene are SGHTA and FQGNSA. The CDR3 loop is CASSPGTSGRKGNEQFF. CDR3 nucleotide sequence: TGTGCCAGCAGCCCCGGGACTAGCGGGAGGAAGGGTAATGAGCAGTTCTTC.

This clone appeared a single time. V gene TRBV5-1 combines with J gene TRBJ2-1, with 8 bases matching TRBD2. The V segment lost 0 bases and the J segment 8 bases; nucleotides outside the gene matches: 7. Germline V gene lookup returns CDR1 SGHRS and CDR2 YFSETQ. There are 15 residues in the CDR3. The CDR3 region is CASSLDAGGRDEQFF. CDR3 bases: TGCGCCAGCAGCTTGGATGCGGGAGGTCGGGATGAGCAGTTCTTC.

This rearrangement joins TRBV21-1 to TRBJ2-7; the D call of TRBD2 is as the table states it, not checked on the DNA. TRBV21-1 has pseudogene status. The CDR3 runs 13 residues. The CDR3 loop reads CATKGLDHHEQYF. The CDR3 DNA reads as TGTGCCACCAAAGGACTCGACCACCACGAGCAGTACTTC.

The genes are TRBV7-9 and TRBJ1-6; TRBD1 might be the D (5 bases). Germline V gene data show CDR1 as SEHNR and CDR2 as FQNEAQ (reference sequence). The V gene lost 4 bases and the J gene lost 10 bases, with 14 bases spanning the gap. The CDR3 runs 14 residues. The CDR3 spells CASSSRGLASPLHF. The DNA for the CDR3 is TGTGCCAGCAGCTCTCGGGGGTTGGCGTCACCCCTCCACTTT.

This chain joins TRBV7-9 and TRBJ1-1; tentative D call: TRBD1 (6 bases). V lost 5 bases to trimming and J lost 5 bases, with 9 bases between them. The CDR3 covers 12 residues. The germline gives CDR1 SEHNR, CDR2 FQNEAQ (reference sequence). CDR3 protein: CASSRTGTEAFF. The CDR3 DNA sequence: TGTGCCAGCAGCCGAACAGGGACTGAAGCTTTCTTT.

The chain uses TRBV2 and TRBJ2-3; D ambiguous. V lost 4 bases, J lost 1 base, and 12 bases lay in between. Germline CDR1 reads SNHLY; CDR2 reads FYNNEI. This CDR3 contains 15 residues. The DNA of the CDR3 is TGTGCCAGCAGTGTGCAGGTAAAGGGCACAGATACGCAGTATTTT. As protein: CASSVQVKGTDTQYF.

J is TRBJ2-7 and V is TRBV5-8; D not resolved. Trimming removed 0 bases at V and 4 bases at J, with 11 bases between. CDR1 SGHTS and CDR2 YDEGEE come from the germline V gene. This CDR3 contains 14 residues. CDR3 bases: TGTGCCAGCAGCTTGGACAGTTTCCTATACGAGCAGTACTTC. Protein product: CASSLDSFLYEQYF.

The chain combines TRBV9 with TRBJ2-1; 9 positions match TRBD2. V lost 0 bases and J lost 0; bases outside the gene matches: 4. The germline V gene has CDR1 SGDLS and CDR2 YYNGEE. The CDR3 runs 17 residues. The CDR3 bases are TGTGCCAGCAGCGTAGTTGGTAGCGGGAGCTCCTACAATGAGCAGTTCTTC. Translated, it gives CASSVVGSGSSYNEQFF.

V usage is TRBV5-1 and J usage is TRBJ2-3, with TRBD2 matching over 12 bases. CDR1 SGHRS and CDR2 YFSETQ come from the germline V gene. J was trimmed by 2 bases and V by 4 bases; bases with no gene match: 5. The CDR3 is 16 amino acids. The CDR3 bases are TGCGCCAGCAGCGCAGGACTAGCGGGGACCACAGATACGCAGTATTTT. It codes for CASSAGLAGTTDTQYF.

The chain has TRBV18 and TRBJ1-1; 7 nucleotides line up with TRBD1. Germline V gives CDR1 KGHSH, CDR2 LQKENI. The CDR3 contains 16 residues. The V gene end was trimmed by 1 base and the J gene end by 0 bases; junction bases not matched to a gene: 5. CDR3 region: CASSPLTGDMNTEAFF. The CDR3 bases are TGTGCCAGCTCACCACTTACAGGGGATATGAACACTGAAGCTTTCTTT. The variable domain in full, completed from reference TRBV18 and TRBJ1-1, reads NAGVMQNPRHLVRRRGQEARLRCSPMKGHSHVYWYRQLPEEGLKFMVYLQKENIIDESGMPKERFSAEFPKEGPSILRIQQVVRGDSAAYFCASSPLTGDMNTEAFFGQGTRLTVV.

This chain joins TRBV29-1 and TRBJ2-7, with TRBD1 as a possible D gene (6 bases). V was pared by 3 bases and J by 4 bases, with 13 bases between. The CDR3 covers 13 residues. The germline V gene has CDR1 SQVTM and CDR2 ANQGSEA. Here the CDR3 reads CSVEGRGVYEQYF. The CDR3 bases are TGCAGCGTTGAGGGCAGGGGTGTTTACGAGCAGTACTTC.

The chain combines TRBV21-1 with TRBJ2-2; TRBD1 is the table's D call, not checked against the DNA. TRBV21-1 is flagged as a pseudogene. The CDR3 is made up of 21 amino acids. CDR3 nucleotides: TGTGCCAGCAGCAAAGTAGTGAAGGGAGAGGACAGGGAGATCAGAAACGGGGAGCTGTTTTTT. Residues: CASSKVVKGEDREIRNGELFF.

The V call is TRBV11-2, the J call TRBJ2-3; D ambiguous. Germline CDR1 and CDR2: SGHAT and FQNNGV. This CDR3 has 13 amino acids. Between the trimmed V and J ends, which lost 5 bases and 6 bases, there was a span of 12 bases. CDR3 in DNA: TGTGCCAGCAGCCTTTCTGATCGGGATACGCAGTATTTT. Translated, it gives CASSLSDRDTQYF.